Sequencing of this T cell receptor beta chain was carried out in a study of blood T cell repertoires in COVID-19. Study in general: There were acute and convalescent COVID-19 samples, and they came from the United States, Italy and Spain. In each case, the material was cDNA or gDNA derived from T cells, B-cell-depleted T cells, or PBMCs.

Authors' analysis steps: Amplifying reference gene primers gave estimates of nucleated cell counts. Method: immunoSEQ multiplex PCR; TCRdb's copy keeps in-frame clones and lacks some. The DNA gave D and trimming, while V, J and clone size come from that table. The sample contains roughly 670,000 clones, approximately 90% of which appear only once. The CDR3 has 11 residues. Trimming took off 2 bases at V and 11 bases at J, with 9 bases between the two ends. CDR1 SEHNR and CDR2 FQNEAQ come from the germline V gene (reference sequence). The sequencing sample was made of peripheral blood. This sequence joins TRBV7-9 and TRBJ1-1, with a weak D call TRBD1 (6 bases). This receptor was identified in a woman aged 18-30 years with acute or convalescent COVID-19. CDR3 loop: CASSLSGEAFF. CDR3 sequence (DNA): TGTGCCAGCAGCTTATCAGGGGAGGCTTTCTTT.